This T cell receptor beta chain was observed in a study of T cells in Graves' hyperthyroidism and ophthalmopathy (dated by TCRdb to between 2018 and 2021). Concerning the study at large: Peripheral blood was collected at initial diagnosis, before any treatment. TCR Vbeta CDR3 sequencing of some 140 peripheral blood samples (about 45 ophthalmopathy, roughly 72 hyperthyroidism and roughly 17 progressor patients) is reported in the paper. The 95 to 100 discovery patients were randomly divided into training and test sets at a 7:3 ratio. To identify distinguishing TCR V-J signatures, a discovery cohort of 95 to 100 patients was used, comprising approximately 40 with Graves' ophthalmopathy and around 60 with stable Graves' hyperthyroidism. Prospective prediction of ophthalmopathy was tested in an independent validation cohort of 18 to 20 hyperthyroidism patients and 15 to 17 patients who later progressed to ophthalmopathy. Following sampling, methimazole starting at 30 mg daily was given to hyperthyroidism patients, and high-dose intravenous methylprednisolone was given to ophthalmopathy patients. The study also compared thyroid tissue and blood T-cell repertoires from over 5 Graves' hyperthyroidism patients. Broad study findings and their caveats: A model built on a 13 V-J signature distinguished ophthalmopathy from stable hyperthyroidism, reaching roughly 88% sensitivity and about 81% specificity in cross-validation and 80%/75% in testing. Most expanded thyroid clonotypes (frequency above 0.001) were also detected in blood, a finding suggesting that blood repertoires may reflect thyroid immune responses. Sample size was not statistically predetermined, and investigators were not blinded to group allocation. In validation, progression to ophthalmopathy was predicted by the model with almost 71% sensitivity and approximately 78% specificity, a median of approximately 6.5 months before onset.

Amplification of TCR beta CDR3 regions was carried out from RNA transcripts. For the first round of RT-PCR on the TCR CDR3, the HTBI primer set was used together with the Qiagen OneStep RT-PCR kit. The libraries were constructed in a second round of multiplex PCR and then size-selected and purified. Sequencing of the libraries was done on an Illumina HiSeq2000 using paired-end 100 bp reads. The study's own analysis went as follows. Raw data were processed with SOAPnuke, discarding reads with adapters, uncalled bases, mean Phred below 15, or no exact constant-primer or identifier match. High-quality paired reads were merged using COPE v1.2.5, and each unique nucleotide sequence was defined as a clonotype. MiTCR v1.1 was used to align clonotypes to the IMGT TRBV, TRBD and TRBJ reference segments. The analysis included only V-J combinations with a frequency above 0.0001, which together covered 99% to 99.2% of the repertoires. The TCS score was defined as F50 (clonal expansion) divided by E x V (chaos), with BLOSUM62-based TCRdist calculated between CDR3 peptides within each V-J. Welch's t-statistics and random forest reduced fewer than 550 V-J features to 10 to 15, which were used in a naive Bayes classifier (R e1071). Thyroid-blood repertoire similarity was quantified with the Morisita-Horn index. TCRdb ran its own pipeline on the public reads, namely fastp trimming at Q25 and MiXCR clone calling, and kept in-frame beta chains. Records with the same CDR3 protein are collapsed into one entry carrying the most frequent genes and DNA. In this record, the V and J calls reflect TCRdb's handling and not the investigators' own analysis. This sample is represented by hundreds of thousands of distinct CDR3 sequences; over 35% of them were singletons. The biggest ten clones account for approximately 8.7% of the sample.

Stable Graves' hyperthyroidism was defined as the absence of progression to ophthalmopathy over 18 months of follow-up. Hyperthyroidism patients were newly diagnosed, with disease duration under 2 months, and aged 18 to 65 years. The study excluded patients with uncontrolled infections, other autoimmune diseases, pregnancy or lactation. Diagnoses relied on clinical symptoms, serum thyroxine and TRAb, thyroid ultrasound and orbital computed tomography. Ficoll-Paque density gradient centrifugation was used to isolate PBMCs from approximately 10 ml of fresh peripheral blood. Trizol reagent was used to extract total RNA, and RNA quality was then checked on an Agilent 2100 Bioanalyzer. Regarding this clonotype: Its recognized antigen is unknown. There are no base qualities to consult, and no much larger clone falls within one base.

The CDR3 measures 15 amino acids from cysteine to phenylalanine. Only the CDR3 portion is preserved as DNA: 45 bases, with reading frame beginning at the first base. From a lookup of the germline V gene (reference sequence), CDR1 and CDR2 are DFQATT and SNEGSKA. Sequencing was carried out using blood. This receptor was identified in a young man with Graves' hyperthyroidism. The chain links TRBV20-1 with TRBJ1-3; 5 matching bases give a weak D call of TRBD1. CDR3 sequence: CSSLMGGSSGNTIYF. The DNA sequence follows: TGCAGCTCACTAATGGGGGGAAGCTCTGGAAACACCATATATTTT.